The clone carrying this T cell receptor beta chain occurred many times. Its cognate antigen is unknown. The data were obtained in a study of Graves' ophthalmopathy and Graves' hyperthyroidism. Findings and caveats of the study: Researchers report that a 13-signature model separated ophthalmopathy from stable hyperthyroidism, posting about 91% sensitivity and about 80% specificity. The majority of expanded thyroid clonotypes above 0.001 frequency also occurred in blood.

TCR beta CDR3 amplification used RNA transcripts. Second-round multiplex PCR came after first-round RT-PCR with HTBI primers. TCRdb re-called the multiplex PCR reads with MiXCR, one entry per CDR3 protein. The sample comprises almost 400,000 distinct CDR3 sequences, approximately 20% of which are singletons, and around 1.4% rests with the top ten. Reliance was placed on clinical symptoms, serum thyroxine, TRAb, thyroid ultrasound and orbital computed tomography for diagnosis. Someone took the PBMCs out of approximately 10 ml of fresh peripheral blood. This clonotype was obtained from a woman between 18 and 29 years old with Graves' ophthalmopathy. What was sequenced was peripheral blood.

CDR3 nucleotide sequence: TGTGCCAGCAGTTACTCGACCATAAGACAGGGCCTGGAGCAGTACTTC. Its translation is CASSYSTIRQGLEQYF. V is TRBV6-2 or TRBV6-3 and J is TRBJ2-7, with TRBD1 matching over 7 bases. The V gene end was trimmed by 0 bases and the J gene end by 7 bases; junction bases not matched to a gene: 12. The CDR3 has 16 amino acids. Germline V lookup: CDR1 MNHEY, CDR2 SVGEGT.